What follows describes a single T cell receptor beta chain. Its antigen is currently not known. No base-level quality is on record; no much larger clone is a single base apart. The data were obtained in a study of siplizumab effects on memory and regulatory T cells (dated by TCRdb to between 2018 and 2020). Context from the whole study: The study examined how the anti-CD2 antibody siplizumab affects alloreactive T-cell subsets in allogeneic mixed lymphocyte reactions built from human PBMCs.

The library came from the immunoSEQ multiplex PCR assay. About 10^5 TCR templates per sample were assayed by the deep sequencing platform. Genomic DNA extracted from sorted T cells was used for TCRbeta CDR3 sequencing. In the authors' own workflow: The R programming language was used for clonal analysis of the TCRbeta CDR3 data. Unstimulated samples were compared with post-reaction CFSE-low samples to define alloreactive CD4+ and CD8+ clones. Regulatory or non-regulatory origin was assigned to alloreactive CD4+ clones by matching of sequences to sorted unstimulated Treg and non-Treg repertoires. This immuneACCESS table, as held by TCRdb, lists in-frame sequences with V and J called but not all clones. Of the missing ones, under half trace to an unresolved V gene in checked studies; the others have no known cause. V and J calls plus clone size are reproduced from that table; the DNA served to infer D and trimming. The sample table contains around 68,000 clones; only one count was recorded for approximately 88% of them. Jointly, the top ten make up 1.5% to 2% of the sample.

Sorted unstimulated T cells and proliferating T cells recovered from mixed lymphocyte reactions underwent TCRbeta CDR3 sequencing. Fresh whole blood from 9 to 11 HLA-typed healthy donors was used to isolate PBMCs. Unstimulated CD4+ regulatory T cells were FACS-sorted to map the origin of alloreactive clones. Study-wide conclusions, independent of this receptor: Whether proliferating Tregs from siplizumab cultures actually had suppressive function was not functionally confirmed. Because sequences below about 10^-5 frequency were poorly captured, only a minor fraction of alloreactive clones could be mapped to unstimulated subsets. Siplizumab significantly reduced the cumulative frequency of alloreactive sequences traceable to unstimulated CD4+ memory T cells. Unstimulated naive T cells appeared more diverse than memory T cells, and naive cells seemed to contribute substantially to the alloresponse. A naive or memory phenotype could not be assigned to roughly 75-95% of proliferating CD4+ or CD8+ clones. Of the alloreactive CD4+ clones that could be mapped, the Treg-derived share averaged roughly 69% with siplizumab compared with 25% to 30% in control reactions.

The junction carries 11 bases between V and J, which are trimmed by 0 bases and 8 bases respectively. The CDR3 numbers 13 residues from cysteine through phenylalanine. Only the CDR3 DNA stays, 39 bases, in frame from base 1. The CDR1 and CDR2 encoded by the germline V gene are SGHRS and YFSETQ. This clonotype originated in a human donor in good health. The chain uses TRBV5-1 and TRBJ1-1, with the D gene not clear enough to name. The sample comprised Tregs sorted from blood. The DNA sequence is TGCGCCAGCAGCTTGGGGGTAGCGGGGGAAGCTTTCTTT. It specifies CASSLGVAGEAFF.